This T cell receptor beta chain came from a study of T-cell reconstitution after alpha-beta-depleted transplantation in children. Trimming removed 4 bases at V and 2 bases at J, with 12 bases between. Germline-derived CDR1 and CDR2 are MNHNS and SASEGT. The CDR3 covers 15 residues. In its sample, this clonotype was seen a few times. A TCRbeta library incorporating unique molecular identifiers was prepared. TCRdb redid the calling of the PCR reads with MiXCR, one entry per CDR3 protein. The sample carries a few hundred thousand distinct CDR3 sequences, about a tenth recorded once. The chain couples TRBV6-1 to TRBJ1-5, with a possible D match to TRBD1 (5 bases). The sequence derives from a human donor who donated a stem cell graft to a child with acute lymphoblastic leukemia. The sample in question was PBMCs from the stem cell graft donor, obtained from the stem cell graft. This CDR3 is CASSGTVGGNQPQHF. The CDR3 bases are TGTGCCAGCAGTGGTACGGTGGGGGGCAATCAGCCCCAGCATTTT.